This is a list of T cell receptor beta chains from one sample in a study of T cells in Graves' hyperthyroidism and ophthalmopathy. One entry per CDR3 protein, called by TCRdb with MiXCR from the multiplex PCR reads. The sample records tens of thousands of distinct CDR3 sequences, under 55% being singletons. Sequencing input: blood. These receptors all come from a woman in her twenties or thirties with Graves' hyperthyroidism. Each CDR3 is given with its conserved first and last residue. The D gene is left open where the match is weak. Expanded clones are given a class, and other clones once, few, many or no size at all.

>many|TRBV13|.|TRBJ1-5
CASRKKKGSGNQPQHF
TGTGCCAGCAGGAAAAAAAAGGGTTCAGGGAATCAGCCCCAGCATTTT
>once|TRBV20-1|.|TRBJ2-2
CSTRALWGNSNTWELFF
TGCAGTACTAGAGCTCTATGGGGAAATTCGAACACCTGGGAGCTGTTTTTT
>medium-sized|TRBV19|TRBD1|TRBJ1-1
CASSSFRDSEAFF
TGTGCCAGTAGCAGCTTCCGGGACAGCGAAGCTTTCTTT
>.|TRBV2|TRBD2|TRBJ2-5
CASNLLAGWETQYF
TGTGCCAGCAATTTGCTAGCGGGGTGGGAGACCCAGTACTTC
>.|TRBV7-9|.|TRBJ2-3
CASSLGWSTDTQYF
TGTGCCAGCAGCTTAGGGTGGAGCACAGATACGCAGTATTTT
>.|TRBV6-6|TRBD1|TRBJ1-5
CASRTKGASGTGGQPQHF
TGTGCCAGCAGGACTAAAGGGGCTAGCGGGACAGGGGGCCAGCCCCAGCATTTT
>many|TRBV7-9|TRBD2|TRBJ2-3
CASSLRTSGRWGSTDTQYF
TGTGCCAGCAGCTTAAGGACTAGCGGGAGATGGGGTAGCACAGATACGCAGTATTTT
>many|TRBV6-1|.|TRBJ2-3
CASIYQYTDTQYF
TGTGCCAGCATATACCAATACACAGATACGCAGTATTTT
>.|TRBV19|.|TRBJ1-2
CASSSSGWNGYTF
TGTGCCAGTAGTTCATCGGGGTGGAATGGCTACACCTTC
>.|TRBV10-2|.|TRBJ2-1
CASTRGSGSGNEQFF
TGCGCCAGCACCAGGGGGAGCGGGAGTGGCAATGAGCAGTTCTTC
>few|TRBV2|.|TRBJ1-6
CASSEALQGGNSPLHF
TGTGCCAGCAGTGAAGCACTTCAGGGTGGCAATTCACCCCTCCACTTT
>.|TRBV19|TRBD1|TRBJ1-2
CASRDRNYGYTF
TGTGCCAGTCGGGACAGAAATTATGGCTACACCTTC
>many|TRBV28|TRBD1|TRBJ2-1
CASRTDRDGRSYNEQFF
TGTGCCAGCAGGACAGACAGGGACGGTAGGTCCTACAATGAGCAGTTCTTC
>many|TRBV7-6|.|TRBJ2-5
CASSLVPGTMETQYF
TGTGCCAGCAGCTTAGTCCCAGGGACCATGGAGACCCAGTACTTC
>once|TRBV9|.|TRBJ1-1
CASSVALGATEAFF
TGTGCCAGCAGCGTAGCTCTGGGGGCGACTGAAGCTTTCTTT
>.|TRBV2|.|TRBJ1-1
CASRVLQGNTEAFF
TGTGCCAGCCGCGTTTTACAGGGCAACACTGAAGCTTTCTTT
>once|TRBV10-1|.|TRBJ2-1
CASRGLEGGEQFF
TGCGCCAGCAGGGGGTTGGAGGGTGGTGAGCAGTTCTTC
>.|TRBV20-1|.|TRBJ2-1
CSASLRRGNTEQFF
TGCAGTGCTAGTCTGAGGAGAGGTAACACTGAGCAGTTCTTC
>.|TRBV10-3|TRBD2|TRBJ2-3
CAITKIAGGYTQYF
TGTGCCATCACCAAGATAGCGGGGGGGTATACGCAGTATTTT
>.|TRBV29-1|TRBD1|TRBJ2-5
CSAGQGATQYF
TGCAGCGCGGGACAGGGGGCGACCCAGTACTTC
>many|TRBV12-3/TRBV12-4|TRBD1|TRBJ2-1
CASSPGGGNEQFF
TGTGCCAGCAGTCCAGGGGGTGGCAATGAGCAGTTCTTC
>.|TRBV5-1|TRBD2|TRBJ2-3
CASSVRENLDEQYF
TGCGCCAGTAGCGTGCGGGAGAATCTCGATGAGCAGTATTTT
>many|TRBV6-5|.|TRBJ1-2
CASRIPPNGYTF
TGTGCCAGCCGCATTCCACCCAATGGCTACACCTTC
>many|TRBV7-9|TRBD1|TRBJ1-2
CASSFISGGVYGYTF
TGTGCCAGCAGCTTCATATCAGGGGGCGTTTATGGCTACACCTTC
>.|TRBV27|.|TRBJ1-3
CASSSQGLSGDTIYF
TGTGCCAGCAGTTCCCAGGGCCTCTCTGGAGACACCATATATTTT